This passage covers 18 T cell receptor beta chains from one sample sequenced in a study of T cell responses to AZD1222 COVID-19 vaccine. Clones were sequenced by immunoSEQ multiplex PCR, and TCRdb holds only the in-frame ones, with some missing. Found here are 170,000 or so clones, about nine tenths of them singletons; the top ten hold approximately 3%. Sequencing used peripheral blood, obtained on day 0 of AZD1222 vaccination. These receptors were collected from an adult in good health.

The chain joins TRBV24-1 to TRBJ2-7, with 7 nucleotides matching TRBD1. This CDR3 spans 13 amino acids. The J segment lost 1 base and the V segment lost 6 bases, leaving 2 bases of the junction unmatched. Germline V gives CDR1 KGHDR, CDR2 SFDVKD. The CDR3 DNA is TGTGCCACCAGTCAGACAGGGTCCTACGAGCAGTACTTC. It yields the protein CATSQTGSYEQYF.

The rearrangement joins TRBV11-2 to TRBJ2-7; 10 bases align to TRBD2. The CDR3 contains 15 residues. J lost 5 bases, V lost 5 bases, and 9 bases had no gene match. Germline V lookup: CDR1 SGHAT, CDR2 FQNNGV. CDR3 sequence reads: CASSPVVAGGHEQYF. CDR3 bases: TGTGCCAGCAGCCCCGTGGTAGCGGGGGGCCACGAGCAGTACTTC. The full variable domain, rest sourced from reference TRBV11-2 and TRBJ2-7, is EAGVAQSPRYKIIEKRQSVAFWCNPISGHATLYWYQQILGQGPKLLIQFQNNGVVDDSQLPKDRFSAERLKGVDSTLKIQPAKLEDSAVYLCASSPVVAGGHEQYFGPGTRLTVT.

The V gene is TRBV25-1, the J gene TRBJ1-5; D possibly corresponds to TRBD1 (5 bases). The CDR3 contains 13 residues. V was trimmed by 4 bases and J by 4 bases, leaving 8 bases between them. Germline loops: CDR1 MGHDK, CDR2 SYGVNS. This chain's CDR3 is CASSGGGNQPQHF. The CDR3 DNA reads as TGTGCCAGCAGTGGGGGGGGAAATCAGCCCCAGCATTTT.

The chain couples TRBV3-1 (or the pseudogene TRBV3-2) to TRBJ1-5, with 7 bases aligning to TRBD1. The CDR3 consists of 16 residues. J was trimmed by 8 bases and V by 1 base; bases with no gene match: 11. Germline assignment: CDR1 LGHDT and CDR2 YNNKEL (reference sequence). CDR3 protein: CASSQAGGGGGKPQHF. DNA of the CDR3: TGTGCCAGCAGCCAAGCGGGGGGAGGGGGCGGAAAGCCCCAGCATTTT.

The DNA for the CDR3 is TGTGCCAGCAGCTTCCAGGACAGGATAATATATGGCTACACCTTC. Translated, it gives CASSFQDRIIYGYTF. The chain combines TRBV5-6 with TRBJ1-2, with 7 nucleotides matching TRBD1. The CDR3 has 15 amino acids. V was clipped by 2 bases and J by 5 bases; unmatched bases: 9. Per germline, CDR1 SGHDT and CDR2 YYEEEE.

The chain carries TRBV9 and TRBJ2-7; TRBD2 might be the D (7 bases). Germline V gene sequence: CDR1 SGDLS, CDR2 YYNGEE. The V and J ends lost 1 base and 0 bases respectively, with 11 bases between them. The CDR3 spans 15 residues. CDR3 nucleotide sequence: TGTGCCAGCAGCGTAACGGGGGGCTCCTCCTACGAGCAGTACTTC. Translated, it gives CASSVTGGSSYEQYF.

The chain employs TRBV7-9 and TRBJ1-1; D is possibly TRBD1 (5 bases). CDR1 SEHNR and CDR2 FQNEAQ come from the germline V gene (reference sequence). This CDR3 contains 13 residues. Between the trimmed V and J ends, which lost 7 bases and 9 bases, there was a span of 18 bases. The CDR3 DNA reads as TGTGCCAGCACCCGGGGGTCTGGTAGTCAAGCTTTCTTT. Translation gives CASTRGSGSQAFF.

The chain is built from TRBV5-4 and TRBJ2-7; D gene unclear. Trimming cost V 0 bases and J 3 bases, with 16 bases left between them. Germline V CDR1 and CDR2: SGHNT, YYREEE (reference sequence). The CDR3 sequence is 16 residues long. CDR3: CASSLAGPPSVYEQYF. The CDR3, as DNA: TGTGCCAGCAGCTTGGCCGGACCCCCAAGTGTCTACGAGCAGTACTTC. Filled out from reference TRBV5-4 and TRBJ2-7, the complete variable domain reads ETGVTQSPTHLIKTRGQQVTLRCSSQSGHNTVSWYQQALGQGPQFIFQYYREEENGRGNFPPRFSGLQFPNYSSELNVNALELDDSALYLCASSLAGPPSVYEQYFGPGTRLTVT.

The V gene is TRBV7-2, the J gene TRBJ2-7; 9 nucleotides agree with TRBD1. This CDR3 region has 15 residues. Unmatched junction bases numbered 9, after V lost 4 bases and J lost 5 bases. CDR1 is SGHTA and CDR2 is FQGNSA in the germline V gene. The CDR3 spells CASSSVGQGGDEQYF. For the CDR3, the DNA is TGTGCCAGCAGCTCAGTGGGACAGGGCGGTGACGAGCAGTACTTC.

This clone was detected once. The sample has other DNA sequences that encode this CDR3 too. The CDR3 here is CASSLDGNQPQHF. The DNA of the CDR3 is TGCGCCAGCAGCCTGGACGGGAATCAGCCCCAGCATTTT. This chain uses TRBV5-1 with TRBJ1-5; D gene uncertain. Per germline, CDR1 SGHRS and CDR2 YFSETQ. V was trimmed by 4 bases and J by 4 bases, leaving 9 bases between them. The CDR3 is 13 residues long.

The chain joins TRBV6-5 to TRBJ1-5, with D tentatively TRBD1 (6 bases). The germline V gene encodes CDR1 MNHEY and CDR2 SVGAGI. The V gene lost 6 bases and the J gene lost 6 bases, with 15 bases spanning the gap. CDR3 length: 14 residues. CDR3 region: CASRLQGASQPQHF. The CDR3 DNA reads TGTGCCAGCAGGCTACAGGGAGCCAGTCAGCCCCAGCATTTT.

The V and J genes are TRBV6-2 or TRBV6-3 and TRBJ1-2; D is unresolved. Germline V gene sequence: CDR1 MNHEY, CDR2 SVGEGT. The V and J ends lost 7 bases and 0 bases respectively, with 12 bases between them. The CDR3 runs to 14 residues. As DNA, the CDR3 is TGTGCCAGCATCCCAGGAGGCCCTAACTATGGCTACACCTTC. Protein: CASIPGGPNYGYTF.

The CDR3 sequence: CASSPQGLVNQPQHF. The DNA for the CDR3 is TGTGCCAGCAGCCCACAGGGATTGGTGAATCAGCCCCAGCATTTT. The gene calls are TRBV7-3 and TRBJ1-5; a possible D gene is TRBD1 (6 bases). Looked up from germline, CDR1 is SGHTA and CDR2 is FQGTGA. The V end lost 5 bases, the J end lost 4 bases, and 15 bases lay between the germline ends. The CDR3 is 15 amino acids.

The V gene is TRBV6-5, the J gene TRBJ2-1, with 13 bases fitting TRBD2. The CDR3 spans 13 residues. Germline-derived CDR1 and CDR2 are MNHEY and SVGAGI. The J segment lost 7 bases and the V segment lost 8 bases, leaving 2 bases of the junction unmatched. CDR3 DNA sequence: TGTGCCAGCCGGACTAGCGGGGGAAATGAGCAGTTCTTC. This translates into CASRTSGGNEQFF.

V usage is TRBV7-3 and J usage is TRBJ1-6; maybe TRBD1 (6 bases). There are 13 residues in the CDR3. Per germline, CDR1 SGHTA and CDR2 FQGTGA. V lost 2 bases to trimming and J lost 9 bases, with 8 bases between them. The CDR3 nucleotides are TGTGCCAGCAGCTTAGGAGGGGGTTCACCCCTCCACTTT. This translates into CASSLGGGSPLHF.

This chain joins TRBV5-1 and TRBJ2-5; TRBD2 might be the D (5 bases). V was cut by 4 bases and J by 2 bases, with 15 bases left in between. Per germline, CDR1 SGHRS and CDR2 YFSETQ. The CDR3 runs to 15 residues. The CDR3 loop is CASSPGLADQETQYF. The CDR3 nucleotides are TGCGCCAGCAGCCCGGGCCTAGCCGATCAAGAGACCCAGTACTTC.

V is TRBV7-2 and J is TRBJ2-3, with 8 bases aligning to TRBD2. Germline-derived CDR1 and CDR2 are SGHTA and FQGNSA. The CDR3 totals 17 residues. After removal of 5 bases from V and 4 bases from J, the junction contained 14 bases not matched to a gene. The CDR3 DNA reads as TGTGCCAGCAGCCGTATCCGGGGGGGGGCCATGGCAGATACGCAGTATTTT. This gives the protein CASSRIRGGAMADTQYF.

V is TRBV5-5 and J is TRBJ1-2; 11 bases match TRBD1. This CDR3 has 15 residues. Trimming removed 0 bases from V and 8 bases from J; junction bases left unmatched: 6. Germline loops: CDR1 SGHKS, CDR2 YYEKEE (reference sequence). CDR3 coding DNA: TGTGCCAGCAGCTTGGGGACAGGGGGCCAGAGGGGCTACACCTTC. Residues: CASSLGTGGQRGYTF.